This is a list of T cell receptor beta chains from one sample in a study of Tregs in tolerant kidney transplant recipients. Repertoires were generated with immunoSEQ multiplex PCR, while TCRdb's copy carries only in-frame clones and drops some. Here the sample spans some 70,000 clones, 85% to 90% being singletons. The specimen was CD4+ T cells from blood, collected before the transplant. These receptors were collected from a human donor who received a combined kidney and bone marrow transplant. The CDR3 runs from the conserved cysteine through the conserved F or W. The order of the fields is clone size, V gene, D gene, J gene, CDR3 protein, CDR3 DNA. D genes are given only for firm matches. The size field is filled for only some rows; it gives once, few, many or a size class.

.	TRBV5-1	.	TRBJ2-3	CASSLGQSTDTQYF	TGCGCCAGCAGCTTGGGACAGAGCACAGATACGCAGTATTTT
.	TRBV7-8	.	TRBJ1-1	CASSEQGGNTEAFF	TGTGCCAGCAGCGAACAAGGGGGGAACACTGAAGCTTTCTTT
.	TRBV5-1	TRBD2	TRBJ2-3	CASSLGRGAGTDTQYF	TGCGCCAGCAGCTTGGGACGTGGAGCGGGAACAGATACGCAGTATTTT
.	TRBV19	.	TRBJ2-2	CASSPGEELSVGELFF	TGTGCCAGTAGTCCTGGGGAGGAGTTAAGCGTCGGGGAGCTGTTTTTT
.	TRBV18	.	TRBJ2-1	CASSPQEASVGGEQFF	TGTGCCAGCTCACCGCAGGAAGCGAGCGTGGGGGGTGAGCAGTTCTTC
.	TRBV29-1	.	TRBJ2-1	CSVGFGYEQFF	TGCAGCGTTGGATTCGGGTATGAGCAGTTCTTC
.	TRBV15	TRBD2	TRBJ2-1	CATSPASGRRDEQFF	TGTGCCACCAGCCCCGCTAGCGGGAGGAGGGATGAGCAGTTCTTC
.	TRBV30	.	TRBJ1-3	CLPEGGGAGNTIYF	TGTTTACCGGAAGGGGGGGGAGCTGGAAACACCATATATTTT
.	TRBV6-1	.	TRBJ2-7	CASSDRKPRYEQYF	TGTGCCAGCAGTGATCGAAAACCGCGCTACGAGCAGTACTTC
.	TRBV30	.	TRBJ1-2	CAWGSGGRHGYTF	TGTGCCTGGGGTTCGGGGGGAAGGCATGGCTACACCTTC
.	TRBV5-1	.	TRBJ2-7	CASSLRGSYEQYF	TGCGCCAGCAGCTTAAGGGGGTCCTACGAGCAGTACTTC
.	TRBV11-2	TRBD2	TRBJ2-5	CASSFQGGGGWTQYF	TGTGCCAGCAGCTTTCAGGGCGGCGGGGGATGGACCCAGTACTTC
once	TRBV5-1	TRBD1	TRBJ2-5	CASSPSDRVYGPWETQYF	TGCGCCAGCAGCCCGTCTGACAGGGTGTACGGGCCATGGGAGACCCAGTACTTC
.	TRBV5-6	TRBD1	TRBJ2-3	CASSTPTGAGNTDTQYF	TGTGCCAGCAGCACACCCACAGGGGCTGGGAACACAGATACGCAGTATTTT
.	TRBV2	.	TRBJ2-1	CASRLGNEQFF	TGTGCCAGCCGACTAGGGAATGAGCAGTTCTTC
.	TRBV30	.	TRBJ2-2	CAWRYGQLNTGELFF	TGTGCCTGGAGGTACGGACAGTTGAACACCGGGGAGCTGTTTTTT
.	TRBV5-1	TRBD2	TRBJ2-1	CASSLVLAGSNEQFF	TGCGCCAGCAGCTTGGTCCTAGCGGGAAGCAATGAGCAGTTCTTC
.	TRBV4-1	.	TRBJ1-1	CASSQGPQEASTEAFF	TGCGCCAGCAGTCAAGGCCCGCAAGAGGCCTCCACTGAAGCTTTCTTT
once	TRBV19	TRBD1	TRBJ1-2	CASTPGQGVGYGYTF	TGTGCCAGTACCCCGGGACAGGGGGTGGGCTATGGCTACACCTTC
.	TRBV9	.	TRBJ2-1	CASSVDVLGNEQFF	TGTGCCAGCAGCGTAGACGTTCTCGGCAATGAGCAGTTCTTC
once	TRBV10-3	TRBD1	TRBJ1-1	CAISERQGGTEAFF	TGTGCCATCAGTGAACGACAGGGTGGGACTGAAGCTTTCTTT
.	TRBV7-9	TRBD1	TRBJ1-2	CASSRAGTGGDGYTF	TGTGCCAGCAGCCGTGCCGGGACAGGGGGCGATGGCTACACCTTC
.	TRBV29-1	.	TRBJ1-2	CSVVTNYGYTF	TGCAGCGTTGTAACTAACTATGGCTACACCTTC
.	TRBV6-6	.	TRBJ2-7	CASSSIGAEQYF	TGTGCCAGCAGTTCTATAGGGGCCGAGCAGTACTTC
many	TRBV2	.	TRBJ2-7	CASSGTGGEQYF	TGTGCCAGCAGTGGGACAGGAGGGGAGCAGTACTTC
.	TRBV28	TRBD1	TRBJ2-7	CASSKGQGALEEQYF	TGTGCCAGCAGTAAGGGACAGGGGGCGTTAGAGGAGCAGTACTTC